In this sample, the clone carrying this T cell receptor (beta chain) turned up a few times. Its antigen is unidentified. Using a J-beta primer mix together with a sample-barcoded 5' primer, a second PCR was run for about 7 to 12 cycles. TCRdb reprocessed the 5' RACE reads with MiXCR, giving one entry per CDR3 protein. The data hold approximately 700,000 distinct CDR3 sequences, with less than 40% observed a single time. Germline V CDR1 and CDR2: SGHTA, FQGTGA. V shed 8 bases and J 7 bases; nucleotides not matched to a gene: 9. The CDR3 spans 13 residues. These data belong to a study of blood T cells in healthy people across ages. General study points: While age rose, TCR beta diversity per million T cells dropped in a roughly linear way.

Healthy individuals of Caucasian origin from Russia, aged about 6 to 95, served as donors. Each sample had at least 6 million PBMCs isolated. The receptor was derived from an elderly woman in good health. Sequencing was performed on blood. The chain employs TRBV7-3 and TRBJ2-3, with TRBD2 matching 7 bases. The CDR3 DNA reads as TGTGCCAGCGGCACGACTAGCTCAAATACGCAGTATTTT. Amino acid sequence: CASGTTSSNTQYF.